The rows below give T cell receptor beta chains drawn from one sample of a study of blood T cells in healthy people across ages. A single record per CDR3 protein comes from TCRdb applying MiXCR to the 5' RACE reads. The table has around 1.7 million distinct CDR3 sequences, roughly 30% seen once. Sequences were obtained from blood. These receptors were collected from a woman between 25 and 40 years old in good health. Each CDR3 is given with its conserved first and last residue. D genes are given only for firm matches. Clone size appears in some rows only: once, few, many, or a class for an expanded clone.

J gene: TRBJ1-2; clone size: few; V gene: TRBV29-1; D gene: NA; CDR3 protein: CSERVGDHGYTF; CDR3 DNA: TGCAGCGAGAGGGTAGGGGACCATGGCTACACCTTC
J gene: TRBJ1-6; clone size: NA; V gene: TRBV2; D gene: TRBD1; CDR3 protein: CASSPIDREGSPLHF; CDR3 DNA: TGTGCCAGCAGTCCAATTGACAGGGAAGGTTCACCCCTCCACTTT
J gene: TRBJ2-1; clone size: NA; V gene: TRBV4-1; D gene: TRBD2; CDR3 protein: CANSPRGGSYNEQFF; CDR3 DNA: TGCGCCAACAGCCCGCGGGGGGGATCCTACAATGAGCAGTTCTTC
J gene: TRBJ2-3; clone size: few; V gene: TRBV28; D gene: TRBD2; CDR3 protein: CASSPSGGAVDTQYF; CDR3 DNA: TGTGCCAGCAGTCCCTCGGGGGGGGCGGTAGATACGCAGTATTTT
J gene: TRBJ1-2; clone size: NA; V gene: TRBV5-1; D gene: TRBD1; CDR3 protein: CASSTRQGAWGGYTF; CDR3 DNA: TGCGCCAGCAGCACCAGACAGGGGGCATGGGGTGGCTACACCTTC
J gene: TRBJ1-2; clone size: NA; V gene: TRBV20-1; D gene: TRBD1; CDR3 protein: CSASSKLPGTAYGYTF; CDR3 DNA: TGCAGTGCTAGTTCGAAGCTACCCGGGACAGCCTATGGCTACACCTTC
J gene: TRBJ2-1; clone size: NA; V gene: TRBV5-1; D gene: TRBD2; CDR3 protein: CASSLSLGGELYNEQFF; CDR3 DNA: TGCGCCAGCAGCTTGAGTCTCGGGGGGGAACTATACAATGAGCAGTTCTTC
J gene: TRBJ1-1; clone size: NA; V gene: TRBV18; D gene: TRBD1; CDR3 protein: CASSLIGTGKNTEAFF; CDR3 DNA: TGTGCCAGCTCACTCATTGGGACAGGGAAGAACACTGAAGCTTTCTTT
J gene: TRBJ2-2; clone size: NA; V gene: TRBV7-2; D gene: NA; CDR3 protein: CASSAGGGINTGELFF; CDR3 DNA: TGTGCCAGCAGCGCAGGGGGAGGGATTAACACCGGGGAGCTGTTTTTT
J gene: TRBJ2-1; clone size: few; V gene: TRBV20-1; D gene: TRBD2; CDR3 protein: CSARAGLAGGDNEQFF; CDR3 DNA: TGCAGTGCTAGAGCGGGACTAGCGGGAGGAGACAATGAGCAGTTCTTC
J gene: TRBJ1-2; clone size: few; V gene: TRBV29-1; D gene: NA; CDR3 protein: CSGLRDGYTF; CDR3 DNA: TGCAGCGGGTTAAGGGATGGCTACACCTTC
J gene: TRBJ2-7; clone size: NA; V gene: TRBV3-1; D gene: TRBD2; CDR3 protein: CASSLLSSGMDEQYF; CDR3 DNA: TGTGCCAGCAGTCTCCTGAGTAGCGGGATGGACGAGCAGTACTTC
J gene: TRBJ2-7; clone size: few; V gene: TRBV2; D gene: TRBD1; CDR3 protein: CASTPGQGAFEQYF; CDR3 DNA: TGTGCCAGCACTCCGGGACAGGGGGCGTTCGAGCAGTACTTC
J gene: TRBJ2-3; clone size: few; V gene: TRBV29-1; D gene: NA; CDR3 protein: CSAEKGSKGDTQYF; CDR3 DNA: TGCAGCGCGGAGAAGGGTTCGAAGGGAGATACGCAGTATTTT
J gene: TRBJ2-1; clone size: few; V gene: TRBV20-1; D gene: NA; CDR3 protein: CSALSQGRRSYNEQFF; CDR3 DNA: TGCAGTGCTCTCTCTCAGGGGCGGAGATCCTACAATGAGCAGTTCTTC
J gene: TRBJ1-2; clone size: NA; V gene: TRBV6-2/TRBV6-3; D gene: NA; CDR3 protein: CASSYSQETPLYGYTF; CDR3 DNA: TGTGCCAGCAGTTACTCGCAGGAGACTCCACTCTATGGTTACACCTTC
J gene: TRBJ1-1; clone size: NA; V gene: TRBV12-3/TRBV12-4; D gene: TRBD1; CDR3 protein: CASSSNDRGTEAFF; CDR3 DNA: TGTGCCAGCAGTTCTAATGACAGGGGAACTGAAGCTTTCTTT
J gene: TRBJ2-3; clone size: few; V gene: TRBV29-1; D gene: TRBD1; CDR3 protein: CSSSSPPGQPRDTQYF; CDR3 DNA: TGCAGCTCCTCCTCCCCCCCGGGACAGCCAAGGGATACGCAGTATTTT
J gene: TRBJ2-7; clone size: few; V gene: TRBV6-6; D gene: NA; CDR3 protein: CASSYGGAPTYEQYF; CDR3 DNA: TGTGCCAGCAGTTACGGGGGGGCTCCCACCTACGAGCAGTACTTC
J gene: TRBJ2-1; clone size: many; V gene: TRBV29-1; D gene: TRBD1; CDR3 protein: CSVVGDRWGEQFF; CDR3 DNA: TGCAGCGTTGTAGGGGACAGGTGGGGTGAGCAGTTCTTC
J gene: TRBJ2-1; clone size: few; V gene: TRBV5-1; D gene: NA; CDR3 protein: CASSFLGDSNNEQFF; CDR3 DNA: TGCGCCAGCAGCTTCCTGGGGGACTCGAACAATGAGCAGTTCTTC
J gene: TRBJ1-5; clone size: NA; V gene: TRBV6-6; D gene: NA; CDR3 protein: CASSYKPTGSNQPQHF; CDR3 DNA: TGTGCCAGCAGTTACAAACCGACAGGATCCAATCAGCCCCAGCATTTT
J gene: TRBJ1-5; clone size: NA; V gene: TRBV6-5; D gene: NA; CDR3 protein: CASNQHRDQPQHF; CDR3 DNA: TGTGCCAGCAACCAACACAGGGATCAGCCCCAGCATTTT
J gene: TRBJ2-4; clone size: many; V gene: TRBV11-2; D gene: NA; CDR3 protein: CASTDHWVSKNIQYF; CDR3 DNA: TGTGCCAGCACCGATCATTGGGTGTCCAAAAACATTCAGTACTTC
J gene: TRBJ1-6; clone size: few; V gene: TRBV29-1; D gene: TRBD1; CDR3 protein: CSVETGTGVNSPLHF; CDR3 DNA: TGCAGCGTGGAAACCGGGACAGGGGTGAATTCACCCCTCCACTTT